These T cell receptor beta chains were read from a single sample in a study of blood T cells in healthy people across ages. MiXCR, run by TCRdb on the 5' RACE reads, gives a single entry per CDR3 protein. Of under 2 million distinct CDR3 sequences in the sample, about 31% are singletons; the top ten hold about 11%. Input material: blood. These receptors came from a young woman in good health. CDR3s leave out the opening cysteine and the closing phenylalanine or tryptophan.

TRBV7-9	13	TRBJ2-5	ASSWGQLQEETQY
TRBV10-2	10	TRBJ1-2	ASSEGTNGYT
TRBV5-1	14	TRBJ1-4	ASSFQGATTNEKLF
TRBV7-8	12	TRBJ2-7	ASSAETGAHEQY
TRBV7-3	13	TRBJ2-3	ASSQGLGGTDTQY
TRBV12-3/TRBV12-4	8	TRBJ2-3	ASVGDTQY
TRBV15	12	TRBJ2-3	ATSTAGGPNTQY
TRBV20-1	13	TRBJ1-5	SASTLGRGDQPQH
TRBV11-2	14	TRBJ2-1	ASSFRTSGKRNEQF
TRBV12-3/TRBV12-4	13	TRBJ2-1	ASTKVGELRNEQF
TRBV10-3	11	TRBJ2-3	AIRWAETDTQY
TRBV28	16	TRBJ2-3	ASSFGLAGGWGTDTQY
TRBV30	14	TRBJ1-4	AWSVRQTGRNEKLF
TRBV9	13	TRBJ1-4	ASSPPGGLNEKLF
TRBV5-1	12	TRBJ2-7	ASSLETGGYEQY
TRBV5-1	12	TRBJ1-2	ASSLADRNYGYT
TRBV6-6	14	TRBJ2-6	ASSYRRESGANVLT
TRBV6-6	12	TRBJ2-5	ASSYPGVPETQY
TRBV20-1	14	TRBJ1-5	SARDLLTTYPLPQH
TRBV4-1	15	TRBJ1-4	ASSPVRRGPTNEKLF
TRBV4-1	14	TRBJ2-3	ASSLGPLGGTDTQY
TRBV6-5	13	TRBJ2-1	ASRLRWDPYNEQF
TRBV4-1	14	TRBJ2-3	ASSQEPGGFTDTQY
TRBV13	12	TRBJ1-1	ASSARVANTEAF
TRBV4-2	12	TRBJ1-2	ASANDISDFGYT
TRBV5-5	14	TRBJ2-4	ASSPDPLGTKNIQY
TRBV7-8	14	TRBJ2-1	ASSRTGYGPDNEQF
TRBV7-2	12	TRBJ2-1	ASRPTGPYNEQF
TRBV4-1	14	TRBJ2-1	ASSQDGGTSYNEQF
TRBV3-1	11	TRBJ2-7	ASSANPRPTQY
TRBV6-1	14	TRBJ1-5	ASSEGLGGGNQPQH
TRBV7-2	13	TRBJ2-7	ASSLAGRLSYEQY
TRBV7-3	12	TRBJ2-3	ASSLGRSADTQY
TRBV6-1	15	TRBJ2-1	ASSEWRGGSSYNEQF
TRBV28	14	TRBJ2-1	ASSPPGRLSYNEQF
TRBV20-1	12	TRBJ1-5	SARSDNSNHPQH
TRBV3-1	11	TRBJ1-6	ASSQVELSPLH
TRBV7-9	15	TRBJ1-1	ASSSETGGAMNTEAF
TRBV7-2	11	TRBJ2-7	ASSRTSTSEQY
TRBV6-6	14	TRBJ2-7	ASSYRVQGSIGEQY
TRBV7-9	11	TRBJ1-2	ASSSTAWSGYT
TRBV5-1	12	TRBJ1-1	ASSSSSRNTEAF
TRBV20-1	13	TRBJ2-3	SALDGAEKSDTQY
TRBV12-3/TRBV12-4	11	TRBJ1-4	ASSHGSVEKLF
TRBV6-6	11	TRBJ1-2	TSSAYQAYGYT
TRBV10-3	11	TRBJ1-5	AISEGQGQPQH
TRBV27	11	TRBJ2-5	ASSYRTSETQY
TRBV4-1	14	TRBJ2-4	ASSQEMLGVKNIQY